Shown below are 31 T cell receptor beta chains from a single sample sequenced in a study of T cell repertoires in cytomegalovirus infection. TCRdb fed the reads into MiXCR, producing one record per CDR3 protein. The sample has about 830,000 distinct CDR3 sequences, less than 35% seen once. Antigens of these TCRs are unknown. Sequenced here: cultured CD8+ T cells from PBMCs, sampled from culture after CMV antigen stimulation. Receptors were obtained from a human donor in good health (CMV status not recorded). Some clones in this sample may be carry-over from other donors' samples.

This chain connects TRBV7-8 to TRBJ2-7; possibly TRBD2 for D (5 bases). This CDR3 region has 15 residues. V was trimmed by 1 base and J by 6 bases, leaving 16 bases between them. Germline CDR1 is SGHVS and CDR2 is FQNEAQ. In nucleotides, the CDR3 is TGTGCCAGCAGCTTAGAGGTTAGAGGGAAAGGCGAGCAGTACGTC. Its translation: CASSLEVRGKGEQYV.

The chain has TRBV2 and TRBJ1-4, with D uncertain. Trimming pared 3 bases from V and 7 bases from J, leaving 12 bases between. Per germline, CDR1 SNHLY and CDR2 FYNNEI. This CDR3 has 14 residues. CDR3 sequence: CASSDQLLSEKLFF. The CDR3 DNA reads TGTGCCAGCAGTGATCAGCTCCTTAGTGAAAAACTGTTTTTT.

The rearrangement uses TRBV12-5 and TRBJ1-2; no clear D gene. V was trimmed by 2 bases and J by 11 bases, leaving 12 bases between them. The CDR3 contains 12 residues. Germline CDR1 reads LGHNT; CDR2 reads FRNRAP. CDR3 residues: CASGLFSVLYTF. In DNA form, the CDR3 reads TGTGCTAGTGGTTTGTTCAGTGTTTTATACACCTTC.

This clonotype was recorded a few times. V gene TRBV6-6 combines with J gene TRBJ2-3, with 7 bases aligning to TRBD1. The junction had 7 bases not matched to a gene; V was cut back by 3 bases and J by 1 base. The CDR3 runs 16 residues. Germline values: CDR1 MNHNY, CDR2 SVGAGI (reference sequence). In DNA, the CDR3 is TGTGCCAGCAGTTATCTGGGACAGCCGCGCACAGATACGCAGTATTTT. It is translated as CASSYLGQPRTDTQYF.

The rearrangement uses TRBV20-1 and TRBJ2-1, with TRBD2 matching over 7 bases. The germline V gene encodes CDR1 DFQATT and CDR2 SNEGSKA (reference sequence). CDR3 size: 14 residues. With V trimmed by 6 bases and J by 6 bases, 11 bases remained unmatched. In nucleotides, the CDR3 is TGCAGTGCCTTCCGATTGGGGGGGGGCAATGAGCAGTTCTTC. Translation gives CSAFRLGGGNEQFF.

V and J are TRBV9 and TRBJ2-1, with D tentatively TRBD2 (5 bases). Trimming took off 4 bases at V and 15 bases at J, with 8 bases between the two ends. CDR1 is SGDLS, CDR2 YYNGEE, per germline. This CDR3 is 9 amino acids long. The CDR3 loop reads CASSPRGFF. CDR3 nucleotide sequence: TGTGCCAGCAGCCCCCGGGGGTTCTTC.

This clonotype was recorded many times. CDR3 sequence: CASSFNYGYTF. The CDR3 coding sequence is TGTGCCAGCAGTTTTAACTATGGCTACACCTTC. The chain uses TRBV6-2 or TRBV6-3 and TRBJ1-2, with D unclear. The germline V and J ends were trimmed by 4 bases and 1 base, with 1 base remaining between them. The germline gives CDR1 MNHEY, CDR2 SVGEGT. CDR3 length equals 11 residues.

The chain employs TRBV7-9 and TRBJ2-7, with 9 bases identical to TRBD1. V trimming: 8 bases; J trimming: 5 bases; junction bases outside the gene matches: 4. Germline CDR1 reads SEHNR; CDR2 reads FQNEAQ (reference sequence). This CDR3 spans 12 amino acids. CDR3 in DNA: TGTGCCAGCTTGGGACAGGGCCACGAGCAGTACTTC. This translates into CASLGQGHEQYF.

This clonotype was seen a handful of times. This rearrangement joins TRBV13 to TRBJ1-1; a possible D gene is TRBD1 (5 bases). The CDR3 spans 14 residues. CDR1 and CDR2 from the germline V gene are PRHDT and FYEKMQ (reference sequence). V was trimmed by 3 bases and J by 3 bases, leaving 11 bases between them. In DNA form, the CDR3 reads TGTGCCAGCAGCTTCGCAGGGCCCGACACTGAAGCTTTCTTT. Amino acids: CASSFAGPDTEAFF.

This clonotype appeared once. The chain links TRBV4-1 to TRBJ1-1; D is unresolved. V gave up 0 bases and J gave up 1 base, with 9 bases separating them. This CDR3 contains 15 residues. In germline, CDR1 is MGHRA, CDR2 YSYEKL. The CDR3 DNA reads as TGCGCCAGCAGCCAAGATATCCCACCGAACACTGAAGCTTTCTTT. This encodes CASSQDIPPNTEAFF.

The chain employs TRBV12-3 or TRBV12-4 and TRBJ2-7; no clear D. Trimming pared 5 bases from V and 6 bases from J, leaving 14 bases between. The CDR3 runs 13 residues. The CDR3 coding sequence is TGTGCCAGCAGTCCCCCGGTATCGGCCGAGCAGTACTTC. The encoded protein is CASSPPVSAEQYF.

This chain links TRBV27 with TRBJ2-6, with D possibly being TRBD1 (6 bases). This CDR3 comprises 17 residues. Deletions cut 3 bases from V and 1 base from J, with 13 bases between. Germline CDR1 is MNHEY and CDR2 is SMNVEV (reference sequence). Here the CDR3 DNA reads TGTGCCAGCAGTTTTTTGAGACAGGAATCTGGGGCCAACGTCCTGACTTTC. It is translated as CASSFLRQESGANVLTF.

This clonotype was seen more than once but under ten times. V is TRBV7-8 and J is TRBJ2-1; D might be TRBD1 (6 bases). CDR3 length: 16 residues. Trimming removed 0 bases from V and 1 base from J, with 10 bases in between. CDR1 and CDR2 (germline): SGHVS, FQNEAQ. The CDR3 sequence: CASSLAGAGSYNEQFF. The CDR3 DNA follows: TGTGCCAGCAGCTTAGCGGGGGCAGGTTCCTACAATGAGCAGTTCTTC.

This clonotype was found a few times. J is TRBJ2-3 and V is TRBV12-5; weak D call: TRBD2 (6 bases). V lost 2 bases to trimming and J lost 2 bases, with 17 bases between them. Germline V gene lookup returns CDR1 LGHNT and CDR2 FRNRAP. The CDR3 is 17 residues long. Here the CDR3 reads CASGLLGDSKNTDTQYF. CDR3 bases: TGTGCTAGTGGTTTGTTAGGGGACTCGAAAAACACAGATACGCAGTATTTT.

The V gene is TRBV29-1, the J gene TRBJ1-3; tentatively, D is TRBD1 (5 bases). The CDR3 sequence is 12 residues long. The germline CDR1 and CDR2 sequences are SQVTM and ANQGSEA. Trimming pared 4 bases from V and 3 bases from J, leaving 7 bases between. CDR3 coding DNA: TGCAGCGTTGTAGGGGTTGGAAACACCATATATTTT. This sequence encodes CSVVGVGNTIYF.

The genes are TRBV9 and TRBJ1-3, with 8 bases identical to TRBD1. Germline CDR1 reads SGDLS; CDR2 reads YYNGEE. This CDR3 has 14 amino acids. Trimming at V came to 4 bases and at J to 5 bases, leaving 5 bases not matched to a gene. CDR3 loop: CASSQGQGRNTIYF. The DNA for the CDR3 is TGTGCCAGCAGCCAAGGACAGGGTAGAAACACCATATATTTT.

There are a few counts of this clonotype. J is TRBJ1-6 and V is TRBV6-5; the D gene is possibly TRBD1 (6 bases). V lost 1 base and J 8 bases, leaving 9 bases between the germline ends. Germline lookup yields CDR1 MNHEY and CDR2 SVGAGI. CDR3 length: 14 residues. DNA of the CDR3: TGTGCCAGCAGTTACTTGGACAGAGATTCACCCCTCCACTTT. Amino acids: CASSYLDRDSPLHF.

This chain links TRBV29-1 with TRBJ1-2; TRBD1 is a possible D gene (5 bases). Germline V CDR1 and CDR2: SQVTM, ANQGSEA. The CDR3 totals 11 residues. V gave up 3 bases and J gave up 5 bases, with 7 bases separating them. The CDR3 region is CSVEGEYGYTF. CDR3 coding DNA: TGCAGCGTTGAGGGGGAGTATGGCTACACCTTC. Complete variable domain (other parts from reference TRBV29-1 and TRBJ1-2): SAVISQKPSRDICQRGTSLTIQCQVDSQVTMMFWYRQQPGQSLTLIATANQGSEATYESGFVIDKFPISRPNLTFSTLTVSNMSPEDSSIYLCSVEGEYGYTFGSGTRLTVV.

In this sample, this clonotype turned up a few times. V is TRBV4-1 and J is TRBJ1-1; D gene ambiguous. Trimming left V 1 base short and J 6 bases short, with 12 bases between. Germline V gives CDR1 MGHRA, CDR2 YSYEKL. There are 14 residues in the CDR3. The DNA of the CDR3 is TGCGCCAGCAGCCAAGGCCAGGTTTATGCTGAAGCTTTCTTT. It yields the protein CASSQGQVYAEAFF.

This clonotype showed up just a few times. The CDR3 region is CASSPAGNPYEQYF. The CDR3, as DNA: TGTGCCAGCAGTCCTGCAGGGAATCCCTACGAGCAGTACTTC. The chain employs TRBV6-5 and TRBJ2-7, with D maybe TRBD1 (5 bases). V was pared by 5 bases and J by 2 bases, with 13 bases between. Per germline, CDR1 MNHEY and CDR2 SVGAGI. CDR3 length equals 14 residues.

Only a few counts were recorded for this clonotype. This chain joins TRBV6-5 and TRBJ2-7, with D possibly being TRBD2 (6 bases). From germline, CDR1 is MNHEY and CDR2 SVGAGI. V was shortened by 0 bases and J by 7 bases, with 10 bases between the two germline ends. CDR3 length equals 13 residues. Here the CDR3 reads CASSYSGGGEQYV. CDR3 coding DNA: TGTGCCAGCAGTTACTCGGGGGGTGGAGAGCAGTACGTC.

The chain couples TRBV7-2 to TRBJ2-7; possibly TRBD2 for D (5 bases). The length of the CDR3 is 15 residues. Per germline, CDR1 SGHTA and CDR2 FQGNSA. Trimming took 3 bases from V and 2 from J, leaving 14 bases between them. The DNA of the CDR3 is TGTGCCAGCAGCTTTTTTGCCCCCGGGGCCTACGAGCAGTACTTC. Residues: CASSFFAPGAYEQYF.

The CDR3 DNA follows: TGTGCCAGCAGCTTCGACAGGGGTACAAATGAAAAACTGTTTTTT. It yields the protein CASSFDRGTNEKLFF. The chain carries TRBV7-9 and TRBJ1-4; 8 bases agree with TRBD1. The CDR3 has 15 amino acids. Germline V lookup: CDR1 SEHNR, CDR2 FQNEAQ (reference sequence). J was trimmed by 5 bases and V by 3 bases; bases with no gene match: 5.

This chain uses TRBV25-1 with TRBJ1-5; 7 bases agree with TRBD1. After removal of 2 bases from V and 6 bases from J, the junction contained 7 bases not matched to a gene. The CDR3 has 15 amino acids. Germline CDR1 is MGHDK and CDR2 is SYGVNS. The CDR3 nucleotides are TGTGCCAGCAGTGAAAGGGGGCGCGGAGGTCAGCCCCAGCATTTT. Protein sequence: CASSERGRGGQPQHF.

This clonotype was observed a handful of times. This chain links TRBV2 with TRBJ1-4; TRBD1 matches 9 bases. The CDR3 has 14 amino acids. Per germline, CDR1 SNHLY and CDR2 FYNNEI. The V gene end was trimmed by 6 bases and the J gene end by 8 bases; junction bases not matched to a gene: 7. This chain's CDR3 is CASSGQGRREKLFF. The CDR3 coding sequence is TGTGCCAGCAGCGGACAGGGGAGACGGGAAAAACTGTTTTTT.

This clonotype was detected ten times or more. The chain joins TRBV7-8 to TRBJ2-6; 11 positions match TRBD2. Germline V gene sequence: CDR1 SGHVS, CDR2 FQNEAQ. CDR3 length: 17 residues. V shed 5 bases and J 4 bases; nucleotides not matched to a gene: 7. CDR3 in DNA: TGTGCCAGCAGCACTAGCGGGGGCCGTTCCGGGGCCAACGTCCTGACTTTC. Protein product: CASSTSGGRSGANVLTF.

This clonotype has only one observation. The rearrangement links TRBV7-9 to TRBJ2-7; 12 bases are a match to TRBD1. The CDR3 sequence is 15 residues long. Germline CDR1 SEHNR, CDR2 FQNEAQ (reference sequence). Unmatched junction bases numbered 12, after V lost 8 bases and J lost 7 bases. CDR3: CASSPPGQGAWEQYV. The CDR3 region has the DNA TGTGCCAGCTCGCCTCCGGGACAGGGGGCGTGGGAGCAGTACGTC.

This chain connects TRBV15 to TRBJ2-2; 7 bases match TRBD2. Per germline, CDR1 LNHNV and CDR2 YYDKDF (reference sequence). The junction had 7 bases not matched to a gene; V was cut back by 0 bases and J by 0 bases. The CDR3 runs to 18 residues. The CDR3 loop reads CATSRDPWGTTNTGELFF. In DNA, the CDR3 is TGTGCCACCAGCAGAGATCCTTGGGGGACTACGAACACCGGGGAGCTGTTTTTT.

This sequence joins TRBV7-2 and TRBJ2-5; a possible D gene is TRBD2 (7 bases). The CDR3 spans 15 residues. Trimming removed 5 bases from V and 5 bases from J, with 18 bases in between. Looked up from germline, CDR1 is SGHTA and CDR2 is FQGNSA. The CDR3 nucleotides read TGTGCCAGCAGCCGTTTAGGGGGGGCGGGGGAGACCCAGTACTTC. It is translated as CASSRLGGAGETQYF.

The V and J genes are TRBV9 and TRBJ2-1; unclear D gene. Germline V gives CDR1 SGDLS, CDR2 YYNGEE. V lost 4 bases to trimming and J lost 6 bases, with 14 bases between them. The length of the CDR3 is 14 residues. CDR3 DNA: TGTGCCAGCAGCCTTTATGCCGTGGGCAATGAGCAGTTCTTC. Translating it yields CASSLYAVGNEQFF.

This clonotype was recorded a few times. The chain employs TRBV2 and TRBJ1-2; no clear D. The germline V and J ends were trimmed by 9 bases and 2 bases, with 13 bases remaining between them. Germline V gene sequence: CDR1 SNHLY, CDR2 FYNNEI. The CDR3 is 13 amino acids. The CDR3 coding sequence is TGTGCCAGATCGGAAGACACCAACTATGGCTACACCTTC. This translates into CARSEDTNYGYTF.